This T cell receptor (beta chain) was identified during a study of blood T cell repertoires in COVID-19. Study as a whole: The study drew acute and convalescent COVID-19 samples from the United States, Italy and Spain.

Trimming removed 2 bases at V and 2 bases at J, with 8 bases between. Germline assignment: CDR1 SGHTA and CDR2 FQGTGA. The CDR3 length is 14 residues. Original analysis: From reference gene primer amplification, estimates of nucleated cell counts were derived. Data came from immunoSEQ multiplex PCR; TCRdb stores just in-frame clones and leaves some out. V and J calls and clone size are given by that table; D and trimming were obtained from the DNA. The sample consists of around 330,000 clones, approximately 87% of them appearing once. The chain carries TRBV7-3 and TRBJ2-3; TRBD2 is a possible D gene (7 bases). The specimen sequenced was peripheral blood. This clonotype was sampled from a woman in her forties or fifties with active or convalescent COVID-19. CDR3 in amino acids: CASSLAGATDTQYF. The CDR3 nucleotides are TGTGCCAGCAGCTTAGCGGGGGCCACAGATACGCAGTATTTT. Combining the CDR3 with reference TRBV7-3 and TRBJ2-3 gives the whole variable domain GAGVSQTPSNKVTEKGKYVELRCDPISGHTALYWYRQSLGQGPEFLIYFQGTGAADDSGLPNDRFFAVRPEGSVSTLKIQRTERGDSAVYLCASSLAGATDTQYFGPGTRLTVL.